This T cell receptor beta chain was obtained from a study of blood T cells in healthy people across ages. This clonotype was recorded once. Trimming stripped 4 bases from V and 7 bases from J, with 16 bases between. This CDR3 has 14 amino acids. Germline V gene sequence: CDR1 SGHNT, CDR2 YENEEA. The second PCR ran roughly 7 to 12 cycles with a sample-barcoded 5' primer and J-beta primers. TCRdb itself ran the 5' RACE reads through MiXCR, one entry per CDR3 protein. The sample has fewer than 2,000,000 distinct CDR3 sequences, more than 35% seen once; the top ten hold under 30%. J is TRBJ1-1 and V is TRBV11-3; no firm D call. The source is a human donor in good health. Material for sequencing was blood. The CDR3 sequence: CASSSRSRPGEAFF. The DNA of the CDR3 is TGTGCCAGCAGCTCCCGGTCCCGGCCCGGTGAAGCTTTCTTT.